The 17 T cell receptor beta chains reported below all come from one sample, sequenced in a study of shared clonotypes between healthy human individuals (dated by TCRdb to the early 2020s). Libraries were made using the immunoSEQ multiplex PCR assay. TCRdb retrieved this table from immuneACCESS and kept in-frame rearrangements only. Not all clones are present; in checked studies, unresolved V genes account for under half, and no reason is known for the remainder. Within this sample are 2 million to 2.5 million clones, with around 96% of them counted one time only. Together, the top ten hold 0.9% to 1.4% of the sample. CD8 naive samples consisted of CD45RO-negative cells that were positively selected for CCR7, yielding a CD45RA+CCR7+ population without TemRA cells. Sequenced sample: naive CD8+ T cells sorted from blood. Taken with the paper, the label for cell subset or site translates to: CD45RA+CCR7+. All receptors come from a man aged 18 to 29 in good health.

This clone was seen only a few times. In DNA form, the CDR3 reads TGTGCCAGCAGCTTTCCCTATGGCTACACCTTC. Translated, it gives CASSFPYGYTF. The chain carries TRBV7-9 and TRBJ1-2; D remains ambiguous. V lost 3 bases and J lost 4, with 3 bases in between. The CDR3 has 11 amino acids. Germline V CDR1 and CDR2: SEHNR, FQNEAQ (reference sequence).

CDR3: CASSVTETVAYEQYF. CDR3 nucleotide sequence: TGTGCCAGCAGTGTAACCGAGACAGTGGCCTACGAGCAGTACTTC. This sequence joins TRBV2 and TRBJ2-7, with D maybe TRBD1 (5 bases). Germline V lookup: CDR1 SNHLY, CDR2 FYNNEI. Trimming pared 4 bases from V and 2 bases from J, leaving 15 bases between. This CDR3 is built from 15 residues.

The V call is TRBV16, the J call TRBJ1-2; 7 positions match TRBD1. The CDR3 totals 15 residues. The V segment lost 0 bases and the J segment 3 bases; nucleotides outside the gene matches: 4. Germline loops: CDR1 KGHSY, CDR2 FQNENV. The CDR3 nucleotides are TGTGCCAGCAGCCAATCTCTGCAGGGGGACTATGGCTACACCTTC. This codes for CASSQSLQGDYGYTF.

The chain joins TRBV10-3 to TRBJ2-1, with D hard to call. CDR1 and CDR2 (germline): ENHRY, SYGVKD. V shed 8 bases and J shed 2 bases, with 7 bases lying between them. The CDR3 spans 12 residues. The CDR3 bases are TGTGCCATCTTAGACACCTACAATGAGCAGTTCTTC. This codes for CAILDTYNEQFF.

The genes are TRBV13 and TRBJ2-7, with TRBD2 matching 12 bases. This CDR3 has 15 amino acids. Germline V gives CDR1 PRHDT, CDR2 FYEKMQ (reference sequence). V lost 5 bases to trimming and J lost 2 bases; unmatched junction nucleotides: 4. CDR3 sequence reads: CASSIGLAGTYEQYF. Here the CDR3 DNA reads TGTGCCAGCAGCATCGGACTAGCGGGAACCTACGAGCAGTACTTC.

The chain combines TRBV27 with TRBJ2-2; 11 bases fit TRBD1. The CDR3 runs 18 residues. Germline CDR1 reads MNHEY; CDR2 reads SMNVEV (reference sequence). V shed 5 bases, J shed 2 bases, and the junction held 10 bases outside the gene matches. The CDR3 reads CASSVGQGALRNTGELFF. The DNA for the CDR3 is TGTGCCAGCAGTGTTGGACAGGGGGCTTTAAGAAACACCGGGGAGCTGTTTTTT.

J is TRBJ1-2 and V is TRBV7-2; D ambiguous. Germline CDR1 reads SGHTA; CDR2 reads FQGNSA. Trimming stripped 5 bases from V and 13 bases from J, with 11 bases between. The CDR3 runs 10 residues. The CDR3 loop reads CASSTLGSTF. The DNA for the CDR3 is TGTGCCAGCAGCACCTTAGGGTCCACCTTC. The variable domain in full, with the rest retrieved from reference TRBV7-2 and TRBJ1-2, is GAGVSQSPSNKVTEKGKDVELRCDPISGHTALYWYRQSLGQGLEFLIYFQGNSAPDKSGLPSDRFSAERTGGSVSTLTIQRTQQEDSAVYLCASSTLGSTFGSGTRLTVV.

This clone was detected once. The chain employs TRBV6-5 and TRBJ2-3, with D perhaps matching TRBD1 or TRBD2 (5 bases each). Trimming removed 6 bases at V and 5 bases at J, with 15 bases between. This CDR3 has 14 residues. Germline V gene lookup returns CDR1 MNHEY and CDR2 SVGAGI. The CDR3 sequence: CASSPGPRGDTQYF. The CDR3, as DNA: TGTGCCAGCAGCCCGGGACCCCGCGGAGATACGCAGTATTTT.

The chain joins TRBV27 to TRBJ2-3; 7 bases match TRBD2. The length of the CDR3 is 15 residues. The germline V gene has CDR1 MNHEY and CDR2 SMNVEV (reference sequence). After removal of 6 bases from V and 4 bases from J, the junction contained 10 bases not matched to a gene. CDR3 in amino acids: CASSPGLIGADTQYF. CDR3 DNA sequence: TGTGCCAGCAGCCCGGGACTAATCGGCGCAGATACGCAGTATTTT.

The chain couples TRBV6-5 to TRBJ1-5; weak D call: TRBD1 (5 bases). The V gene lost 10 bases and the J gene lost 5 bases, with 12 bases spanning the gap. The CDR3 is made up of 12 amino acids. Germline CDR1 reads MNHEY; CDR2 reads SVGAGI. The CDR3 region has the DNA TGTGCCAAACGGGGGAACGATCAGCCCCAGCATTTT. Translated: CAKRGNDQPQHF.

The gene calls are TRBV6-6 and TRBJ1-2; 8 nucleotides align to TRBD1. The CDR3 totals 15 residues. V lost 5 bases to trimming and J lost 5 bases; unmatched junction nucleotides: 10. The germline gives CDR1 MNHNY, CDR2 SVGAGI (reference sequence). CDR3 sequence (DNA): TGTGCCAGCAGTCCTGCGGGACAGGTGGGATATGGCTACACCTTC. Translation: CASSPAGQVGYGYTF.

The rearrangement links TRBV6-1 to TRBJ2-5, with D hard to call. V was pared by 2 bases and J by 3 bases, with 10 bases between. Germline loops: CDR1 MNHNS, CDR2 SASEGT. The CDR3 extends over 14 amino acids. CDR3 nucleotide sequence: TGTGCCAGCAGTGAAACGCAGATCAAAGAGACCCAGTACTTC. Translation: CASSETQIKETQYF.

The gene calls are TRBV9 and TRBJ2-5, with D possibly TRBD2 on 8 matching bases. V shed 5 bases and J shed 4 bases, with 15 bases lying between them. The CDR3 runs 14 residues. Germline V CDR1 and CDR2: SGDLS, YYNGEE. The CDR3 region is CASSEGAGGETQYF. DNA of the CDR3: TGTGCCAGCAGTGAGGGGGCGGGAGGAGAGACCCAGTACTTC.

In its sample, this clone was seen a few times. The rearrangement links TRBV6-5 to TRBJ1-3; a possible D gene is TRBD1 (5 bases). Germline V gene data show CDR1 as MNHEY and CDR2 as SVGAGI. The V and J ends lost 2 bases and 1 base respectively, with 6 bases between them. This CDR3 spans 14 amino acids. The CDR3 loop is CASSYAGSGNTIYF. The CDR3 DNA sequence: TGTGCCAGCAGTTACGCAGGGTCTGGAAACACCATATATTTT.

This clone is a singleton in its sample. This chain joins TRBV28 and TRBJ2-7; D possibly uses TRBD1 or TRBD2 (6 bases each). Between the trimmed V and J ends, which lost 8 bases and 3 bases, there was a span of 14 bases. This CDR3 is built from 13 residues. CDR1 MDHEN and CDR2 SYDVKM come from the germline V gene. The CDR3 DNA follows: TGTGCCAGCGGCCCGGGGGCCGACTACGAGCAGTACTTC. Translating gives CASGPGADYEQYF.

The V and J genes are TRBV27 and TRBJ1-1, with TRBD1 matching 8 bases. J was trimmed by 7 bases and V by 4 bases; bases with no gene match: 14. In germline, CDR1 is MNHEY, CDR2 SMNVEV (reference sequence). The CDR3 spans 16 residues. Here the CDR3 reads CASSWGSGGTPGEAFF. Written as DNA, the CDR3 is TGTGCCAGCAGTTGGGGCTCAGGGGGCACCCCCGGTGAAGCTTTCTTT.

This clone was picked up one time. The chain has TRBV27 and TRBJ2-7; 8 bases match TRBD1. Trimming took 5 bases from V and 0 from J; bases not matched to a gene: 6. The length of the CDR3 is 15 residues. Germline V lookup: CDR1 MNHEY, CDR2 SMNVEV (reference sequence). This chain's CDR3 is CASSLGTGTSYEQYF. In nucleotides, the CDR3 is TGTGCCAGCAGTCTAGGGACAGGAACCTCCTACGAGCAGTACTTC.